The 32 T cell receptor beta chains listed next were all sequenced from one sample in a study of radiotherapy plus CTLA-4 blockade in lung cancer. The method was immunoSEQ multiplex PCR; TCRdb's version includes in-frame clones alone and lacks a portion of them. The top ten hold less than 4.5% of the sample, which has some 70,000 clones, about 85% seen once. The sample was peripheral blood, taken from a patient treated with radiotherapy plus ipilimumab. These receptors all come from a human donor with non-small cell lung cancer who had a partial response to radiotherapy plus ipilimumab.

CDR3 nucleotides: TGTGCCAGTAGTCAGGGGACCTATGGCTACACCTTC. Translation: CASSQGTYGYTF. The chain employs TRBV19 and TRBJ1-2; a weak D match, TRBD1 (6 bases). This CDR3 region has 12 residues. Germline V gene sequence: CDR1 LNHDA, CDR2 SQIVND (reference sequence). V lost 5 bases, J lost 4 bases, and 8 bases lay in between.

This clone was seen a single time. The V and J genes are TRBV19 and TRBJ2-3; possible D gene TRBD2, 6 bases. Per germline, CDR1 LNHDA and CDR2 SQIVND (reference sequence). Trimming took 7 bases from V and 2 from J, leaving 13 bases between them. The CDR3 is 14 residues long. The CDR3 is CASKVGGYTDTQYF. CDR3 coding DNA: TGTGCCAGTAAAGTAGGAGGGTACACAGATACGCAGTATTTT.

The gene calls are TRBV5-1 and TRBJ2-3; 12 bases agree with TRBD2. Germline trimming cut 4 bases from V and 6 bases from J; bases unmatched to any gene: 9. Per germline, CDR1 SGHRS and CDR2 YFSETQ. This CDR3 has 16 amino acids. The CDR3 protein is CASSPQTSGRRDTQYF. The CDR3 DNA reads TGCGCCAGCAGCCCGCAGACTAGCGGGAGACGGGATACGCAGTATTTT. The complete variable domain, with remaining parts taken from reference TRBV5-1 and TRBJ2-3, reads KAGVTQTPRYLIKTRGQQVTLSCSPISGHRSVSWYQQTPGQGLQFLFEYFSETQRNKGNFPGRFSGRQFSNSRSEMNVSTLELGDSALYLCASSPQTSGRRDTQYFGPGTRLTVL.

The chain combines TRBV29-1 with TRBJ2-7, with TRBD1 matching over 11 bases. Germline values: CDR1 SQVTM, CDR2 ANQGSEA. CDR3 size: 14 residues. V lost 3 bases to trimming and J lost 0 bases; unmatched junction nucleotides: 1. The CDR3 DNA is TGCAGCGTTGACGGGACAGGGGGCTCCTACGAGCAGTACTTC. It specifies CSVDGTGGSYEQYF.

The rearrangement uses TRBV2 and TRBJ1-1; D remains unclear. Germline V gives CDR1 SNHLY, CDR2 FYNNEI. The CDR3 loop spans 14 amino acids. Trimming stripped 6 bases from V and 3 bases from J, with 14 bases between. The CDR3 nucleotides read TGTGCCAGCAGGCCGGTTATTATGTACACTGAAGCTTTCTTT. Translation gives CASRPVIMYTEAFF. The variable domain in full, completed from reference TRBV2 and TRBJ1-1, reads EPEVTQTPSHQVTQMGQEVILRCVPISNHLYFYWYRQILGQKVEFLVSFYNNEISEKSEIFDDQFSVERPDGSNFTLKIRSTKLEDSAMYFCASRPVIMYTEAFFGQGTRLTVV.

This chain uses TRBV6-5 with TRBJ2-7; the match to TRBD2 covers 8 bases. Germline values: CDR1 MNHEY, CDR2 SVGAGI. The CDR3 covers 13 residues. Trimming removed 10 bases from V and 3 bases from J; junction bases left unmatched: 8. CDR3 sequence reads: CATRLAKHYEQYF. The CDR3 DNA is TGTGCCACTCGACTAGCGAAACACTACGAGCAGTACTTC.

V gene TRBV7-2 combines with J gene TRBJ1-2; D may be TRBD1 (5 bases). V lost 5 bases, J lost 7 bases, and 23 bases lay in between. CDR3 length: 16 amino acids. Germline assignment: CDR1 SGHTA and CDR2 FQGNSA. DNA for the CDR3: TGTGCCAGCAGCCGGCAGGGAGGGAACCTCCTTACTGGCTACACCTTC. Translation gives CASSRQGGNLLTGYTF.

V is TRBV5-4 and J is TRBJ1-6; 8 bases match TRBD1. Germline V CDR1 and CDR2: SGHNT, YYREEE (reference sequence). The CDR3 runs to 15 residues. With V trimmed by 4 bases and J by 7 bases, 7 bases remained unmatched. The CDR3 DNA follows: TGTGCCAGCAGCCGCGGGACAGGTCAAAATTCACCCCTCCACTTT. It encodes CASSRGTGQNSPLHF.

This clone was recorded a few times. The chain has TRBV7-9 and TRBJ1-1, with TRBD1 matching over 7 bases. The CDR3 extends over 11 amino acids. CDR1 and CDR2 (germline): SEHNR, FQNEAQ (reference sequence). V lost 3 bases to trimming and J lost 11 bases; unmatched junction nucleotides: 3. CDR3 sequence (DNA): TGTGCCAGCAGCTTGACAGGGCACGCTTTCTTT. Its protein product is CASSLTGHAFF.

This clone was seen once. The chain recombines TRBV11-3 with TRBJ2-3; D not certain. Germline lookup yields CDR1 SGHNT and CDR2 YENEEA. The CDR3 length is 13 residues. The ends were cut back, 4 bases at V and 2 bases at J, with 7 bases in the middle. This chain's CDR3 is CASSSRATDTQYF. The CDR3 DNA reads as TGTGCCAGCAGCTCCCGAGCCACAGATACGCAGTATTTT.

CDR3 loop: CASSPGSWRSNYEQYF. In DNA, the CDR3 is TGTGCCAGCAGCCCCGGTTCCTGGAGGTCCAACTACGAGCAGTACTTC. The chain is built from TRBV14 and TRBJ2-7, with TRBD2 as a possible D gene (5 bases). The ends were cut back, 4 bases at V and 3 bases at J, with 19 bases in the middle. Germline lookup yields CDR1 SGHDN and CDR2 FVKESK. This CDR3 spans 16 amino acids.

J is TRBJ2-1 and V is TRBV28, with a possible D match to TRBD2 (5 bases). CDR1 is MDHEN and CDR2 is SYDVKM in the germline V gene. Between the trimmed V and J ends, which lost 6 bases and 1 base, there was a span of 16 bases. CDR3 length: 16 amino acids. The CDR3 spells CASSFRGAASYNEQFF. DNA of the CDR3: TGTGCCAGCAGCTTCCGGGGAGCGGCGTCCTACAATGAGCAGTTCTTC.

The chain employs TRBV9 and TRBJ1-1; D gene unclear. The germline V and J ends were trimmed by 5 bases and 6 bases, with 17 bases remaining between them. Germline V gives CDR1 SGDLS, CDR2 YYNGEE. CDR3 length: 14 amino acids. Here the CDR3 DNA reads TGTGCCAGCAGTAAGGAGGGAAAGTATGCTGAAGCTTTCTTT. This gives the protein CASSKEGKYAEAFF.

The chain links TRBV19 to TRBJ2-5; TRBD1 is a possible D gene (6 bases). CDR3 length: 12 amino acids. Germline-derived CDR1 and CDR2 are LNHDA and SQIVND (reference sequence). Between the trimmed V and J ends, which lost 3 bases and 5 bases, there was a span of 7 bases. The CDR3 nucleotides read TGTGCCAGTAGTATTCAGGGGGAGACCCAGTACTTC. Encoded protein: CASSIQGETQYF.

This chain joins TRBV5-1 and TRBJ1-5, with TRBD1 as a possible D gene (5 bases). Trimming cost V 3 bases and J 8 bases, with 12 bases left between them. From germline, CDR1 is SGHRS and CDR2 YFSETQ. This CDR3 is built from 13 residues. CDR3 protein: CASSSGGDKPQHF. CDR3 DNA sequence: TGCGCCAGCAGCTCTGGAGGGGATAAGCCCCAGCATTTT.

A few counts support this clone. The rearrangement links TRBV7-2 to TRBJ2-5; no definite D call. The CDR3 totals 14 residues. V gave up 1 base and J gave up 2 bases, with 8 bases separating them. The germline V gene has CDR1 SGHTA and CDR2 FQGNSA. CDR3 residues: CASSLVPRQETQYF. The CDR3 DNA follows: TGTGCCAGCAGCTTAGTTCCGAGGCAAGAGACCCAGTACTTC.

This clone was seen a few times. The gene calls are TRBV5-1 and TRBJ2-7, with a possible D match to TRBD1 (5 bases). Per germline, CDR1 SGHRS and CDR2 YFSETQ. This CDR3 has 14 residues. V was shortened by 0 bases and J by 2 bases, with 9 bases between the two germline ends. CDR3 loop: CASSLVGATYEQYF. The CDR3 nucleotides read TGCGCCAGCAGCTTGGTTGGGGCCACCTACGAGCAGTACTTC.

The gene calls are TRBV12-5 and TRBJ1-1; TRBD1 agrees at 10 bases. This CDR3 contains 14 residues. In germline, CDR1 is LGHNT, CDR2 FRNRAP. Trimming removed 5 bases from V and 4 bases from J; junction bases left unmatched: 4. The CDR3 protein is CASGPDRGGTEAFF. In nucleotides, the CDR3 is TGTGCTAGTGGTCCGGACAGGGGGGGCACTGAAGCTTTCTTT.

This chain uses TRBV11-2 with TRBJ2-5; 8 positions agree with TRBD2. Per the germline V gene, CDR1 is SGHAT and CDR2 is FQNNGV. The CDR3 runs 12 residues. The ends lost 5 bases at V and 9 bases at J; junction bases unmatched: 5. CDR3: CASSLPRGAQYF. Here the CDR3 DNA reads TGTGCCAGCAGCCTCCCGCGGGGGGCCCAGTACTTC.

This clone has just one count. The CDR3 bases are TGTGCCAGCAGCTTGACAGGGGGTCGGAACGAGCAGTACTTC. Protein sequence: CASSLTGGRNEQYF. The V call is TRBV5-4, the J call TRBJ2-7; the match to TRBD1 covers 8 bases. The J segment lost 5 bases and the V segment lost 1 base, leaving 5 bases of the junction unmatched. CDR3 length: 14 residues. From germline, CDR1 is SGHNT and CDR2 YYREEE (reference sequence).

This sequence joins TRBV4-1 and TRBJ2-2; TRBD1 might be the D (5 bases). The CDR3 is 15 residues long. Germline CDR1 and CDR2: MGHRA and YSYEKL. Trimming left V 1 base short and J 1 base short, with 7 bases between. In DNA form, the CDR3 reads TGCGCCAGCAGCCAAGGAACAGGGAACACCGGGGAGCTGTTTTTT. Translation: CASSQGTGNTGELFF.

This chain connects TRBV7-8 to TRBJ2-7, with TRBD1 matching over 7 bases. Germline assignment: CDR1 SGHVS and CDR2 FQNEAQ. Trimming at V came to 4 bases and at J to 0 bases, leaving 3 bases not matched to a gene. This CDR3 comprises 14 residues. The CDR3: CASSSTGSSYEQYF. CDR3 nucleotide sequence: TGTGCCAGCAGCTCGACAGGGAGCTCCTACGAGCAGTACTTC.

The chain employs TRBV28 and TRBJ2-2; 7 bases agree with TRBD1. Germline assignment: CDR1 MDHEN and CDR2 SYDVKM. J was trimmed by 6 bases and V by 6 bases; bases with no gene match: 1. The CDR3 consists of 12 residues. CDR3 nucleotides: TGTGCCAGCAGGCAGGGGGCCGGGGAGCTGTTTTTT. Translating it yields CASRQGAGELFF.

The chain joins TRBV28 to TRBJ2-7, with 10 bases that match TRBD1. The trim removed 5 bases at V and 4 bases at J, leaving 5 bases unmatched. The CDR3 extends over 14 amino acids. Looked up from germline, CDR1 is MDHEN and CDR2 is SYDVKM. The CDR3 region is CASSILGQGYEQYF. The CDR3 region has the DNA TGTGCCAGCAGTATCCTGGGACAGGGGTACGAGCAGTACTTC. The full variable domain, rest sourced from reference TRBV28 and TRBJ2-7, is DVKVTQSSRYLVKRTGEKVFLECVQDMDHENMFWYRQDPGLGLRLIYFSYDVKMKEKGDIPEGYSVSREKKERFSLILESASTNQTSMYLCASSILGQGYEQYFGPGTRLTVT.

J is TRBJ2-3 and V is TRBV18; 11 bases fit TRBD2. The V gene's germline CDR1 is KGHSH and CDR2 LQKENI. With 3 bases clipped from V and 6 bases from J, the junction kept 5 bases outside the gene matches. The CDR3 is 15 residues long. CDR3 sequence (DNA): TGTGCCAGCTCACCCGGGACTAGCGGTTTTGATACGCAGTATTTT. Its protein is CASSPGTSGFDTQYF.

This rearrangement joins TRBV11-2 to TRBJ1-6, with D hard to call. V lost 1 base and J lost 4, with 11 bases in between. From germline, CDR1 is SGHAT and CDR2 FQNNGV. The CDR3 is 16 residues long. The CDR3 region has the DNA TGTGCCAGCAGCTTAGCCACGCGGGAGTATAATTCACCCCTCCACTTT. This sequence encodes CASSLATREYNSPLHF.

The CDR3 region has the DNA TGTGCCAGCAGCGGAGGGGGCAGGGCGAGGGCAAACTATGGCTACACCTTC. Its protein is CASSGGGRARANYGYTF. The rearrangement joins TRBV9 to TRBJ1-2; 7 nucleotides agree with TRBD1. Losses at the gene ends were 3 bases for V and 2 bases for J; bases not matched to a gene: 13. Germline assignment: CDR1 SGDLS and CDR2 YYNGEE. CDR3 length equals 17 residues.

The V call is TRBV6-5, the J call TRBJ1-1; 7 bases line up with TRBD1. Per the germline V gene, CDR1 is MNHEY and CDR2 is SVGAGI. The J segment lost 4 bases and the V segment lost 6 bases, leaving 2 bases of the junction unmatched. The CDR3 totals 12 residues. The CDR3 region is CASRAGGTEAFF. CDR3 nucleotides: TGTGCCAGCAGAGCAGGGGGCACTGAAGCTTTCTTT.

The chain employs TRBV18 and TRBJ2-5; TRBD2 might be the D (5 bases). Trimming removed 2 bases at V and 6 bases at J, with 10 bases between. The CDR3 length is 13 residues. Germline loops: CDR1 KGHSH, CDR2 LQKENI. This chain's CDR3 is CASSPSGVKTQYF. In DNA, the CDR3 is TGTGCCAGCTCACCATCCGGGGTAAAGACCCAGTACTTC. Complete variable domain (other parts from reference TRBV18 and TRBJ2-5): NAGVMQNPRHLVRRRGQEARLRCSPMKGHSHVYWYRQLPEEGLKFMVYLQKENIIDESGMPKERFSAEFPKEGPSILRIQQVVRGDSAAYFCASSPSGVKTQYFGPGTRLLVL.

CDR3 DNA sequence: TGTGCCAGCCGTAGGGCGGGAGGTATTTACGAGCAGTACTTC. Translation gives CASRRAGGIYEQYF. This chain joins TRBV28 and TRBJ2-7; TRBD2 aligns across 8 bases. CDR3 length equals 14 residues. Germline V gene data show CDR1 as MDHEN and CDR2 as SYDVKM. V gave up 8 bases and J gave up 4 bases; unmatched junction bases: 10.

In its sample, this clone was seen a few times. V and J are TRBV6-5 and TRBJ1-2; 7 nucleotides match TRBD1. Germline V gene lookup returns CDR1 MNHEY and CDR2 SVGAGI. V was clipped by 2 bases and J by 5 bases; unmatched bases: 5. The length of the CDR3 is 14 residues. CDR3 protein: CASSYGGQPYGYTF. Written as DNA, the CDR3 is TGTGCCAGCAGTTACGGGGGACAGCCATATGGCTACACCTTC.

The chain is built from TRBV2 and TRBJ2-3, with D perhaps matching TRBD1 (6 bases). Germline values: CDR1 SNHLY, CDR2 FYNNEI. The CDR3 is 15 residues long. V was clipped by 8 bases and J by 0 bases, with 15 bases between them. The CDR3 sequence: CASGSRTASTDTQYF. CDR3 DNA: TGTGCCAGCGGTTCTCGGACAGCCAGCACAGATACGCAGTATTTT.